The next 17 T cell receptor beta chains were all read from a single sample in a study of identical twins. Each CDR3 protein is one row after TCRdb ran MiXCR on the 5' RACE reads. The repertoire holds about 570,000 distinct CDR3 sequences, with just under 10% as singletons. These data were likewise used in another study, on yellow fever vaccine responses in identical twins.

Sequencing input: PBMCs. The receptor set was obtained from a young woman in good health.

The chain recombines TRBV28 with TRBJ2-2; D is tentatively TRBD1 or TRBD2 (5 bases each). The germline V gene has CDR1 MDHEN and CDR2 SYDVKM. The CDR3 runs to 16 residues. V was pared by 8 bases and J by 10 bases, with 26 bases between. CDR3: CASGPWGSQDPAELFF. CDR3 bases: TGTGCCAGCGGTCCCTGGGGGTCACAGGACCCCGCGGAGCTGTTTTTT.

In this sample, this clonotype turned up many times. The V and J genes are TRBV10-1 and TRBJ2-2; 9 bases agree with TRBD2. This CDR3 has 15 amino acids. V lost 8 bases and J lost 4; bases outside the gene matches: 8. Germline V gives CDR1 WNHNN, CDR2 SYGVQD (reference sequence). CDR3 DNA sequence: TGCGCCAGCCCCCTTAGCGGGAGTGGCACCGGGGAGCTGTTTTTT. This translates into CASPLSGSGTGELFF.

J is TRBJ2-1 and V is TRBV24-1, with D possibly being TRBD1 (5 bases). The CDR3 covers 15 residues. Germline values: CDR1 KGHDR, CDR2 SFDVKD. V lost 6 bases and J 4 bases, leaving 15 bases between the germline ends. CDR3 sequence: CATSQGSLGYNEQFF. The CDR3 DNA sequence: TGTGCCACCAGTCAGGGATCCCTAGGGTACAATGAGCAGTTCTTC.

This clonotype showed up many times. CDR3 DNA sequence: TGCAGTGCTAGAGATCAAAAAATAATGAACACTGAAGCTTTCTTT. Translation: CSARDQKIMNTEAFF. The chain carries TRBV20-1 and TRBJ1-1; D unclear. The CDR3 is 15 residues long. V lost 0 bases, J lost 0 bases, and 11 bases lay in between. Germline assignment: CDR1 DFQATT and CDR2 SNEGSKA (reference sequence).

This clonotype was seen many times. The chain is built from TRBV12-3 or TRBV12-4 and TRBJ2-7; D is possibly TRBD2 (6 bases). V was shortened by 7 bases and J by 4 bases, with 20 bases between the two germline ends. CDR3 length: 15 amino acids. As DNA, the CDR3 is TGTGCCAGCACCCTGGGGGGAGTTCGGCTATACGAGCAGTACTTC. This translates into CASTLGGVRLYEQYF.

This clonotype was observed a few times. The chain uses TRBV12-3 or TRBV12-4 and TRBJ2-1; the match to TRBD2 covers 11 bases. V dropped 3 bases and J dropped 2; count of bases not matched to a gene: 3. This CDR3 has 16 residues. Here the CDR3 DNA reads TGTGCCAGCAGTTTCGGGACTAGCGGCCCCTACAATGAGCAGTTCTTC. It translates to CASSFGTSGPYNEQFF.

This clonotype was detected ten times or more. The genes are TRBV5-1 and TRBJ1-6, with unresolved D. The CDR3 sequence is 13 residues long. Germline V gives CDR1 SGHRS, CDR2 YFSETQ. V lost 0 bases and J 6 bases, leaving 4 bases between the germline ends. This CDR3 reads CASSLEANSPLHF. DNA of the CDR3: TGCGCCAGCAGCTTGGAAGCTAATTCACCCCTCCACTTT.

This clonotype was counted many times. This rearrangement joins TRBV6-2 or TRBV6-3 to TRBJ2-1, with D possibly being TRBD1 or TRBD2 (5 bases each). The CDR3 consists of 19 residues. V was shortened by 6 bases and J by 2 bases, with 26 bases between the two germline ends. The V gene's germline CDR1 is MNHEY and CDR2 SVGEGT. The CDR3 bases are TGTGCCAGCAGCTCAAAAGGACTTCTCGGGGCCAACACCTACAATGAGCAGTTCTTC. Amino acids: CASSSKGLLGANTYNEQFF.

Only a few counts were recorded for this clonotype. This chain connects TRBV19 to TRBJ2-7; TRBD1 is a possible D gene (5 bases). The CDR3 contains 13 residues. Germline V gene lookup returns CDR1 LNHDA and CDR2 SQIVND (reference sequence). V was cut by 3 bases and J by 5 bases, with 11 bases left in between. CDR3 in DNA: TGTGCCAGTAGTATTTCAACAGGACACGAGCAGTACTTC. Protein sequence: CASSISTGHEQYF.

V and J are TRBV10-3 and TRBJ1-1, with 10 bases aligning to TRBD1. The CDR3 is 15 amino acids. Germline V gives CDR1 ENHRY, CDR2 SYGVKD. J lost 1 base, V lost 6 bases, and 5 bases had no gene match. The CDR3 region is CAIRTWTGGNTEAFF. The CDR3 DNA sequence: TGTGCCATCAGAACCTGGACAGGGGGGAACACTGAAGCTTTCTTT.

The rearrangement joins TRBV7-2 to TRBJ2-7, with a possible D match to TRBD1 (5 bases). The CDR3 covers 14 residues. Trimming removed 5 bases from V and 0 bases from J, with 11 bases in between. Germline-derived CDR1 and CDR2 are SGHTA and FQGNSA. The CDR3 loop reads CASSTETASYEQYF. In DNA form, the CDR3 reads TGTGCCAGCAGCACAGAGACAGCCTCCTACGAGCAGTACTTC.

The chain has TRBV4-3 and TRBJ2-3, with TRBD2 matching over 8 bases. The CDR3 contains 18 residues. The V segment lost 0 bases and the J segment 2 bases; nucleotides outside the gene matches: 10. CDR1 is LGHNA and CDR2 is YSLEER in the germline V gene. The CDR3 protein is CASSQDRLAGTITDTQYF. The CDR3 DNA sequence: TGCGCCAGCAGCCAAGACCGGCTAGCGGGCACCATCACAGATACGCAGTATTTT.

This clonotype was detected only a few times. V usage is TRBV12-3 or TRBV12-4 and J usage is TRBJ2-7; 12 nucleotides match TRBD2. This CDR3 has 14 amino acids. V trimming: 7 bases; J trimming: 6 bases; junction bases outside the gene matches: 7. DNA of the CDR3: TGTGCCAGCACTACGGGACTAGCGGGTCTCGAGCAGTACTTC. Amino acid sequence: CASTTGLAGLEQYF.

The chain uses TRBV29-1 and TRBJ2-5; no firm D call. Germline CDR1 SQVTM, CDR2 ANQGSEA. V lost 5 bases to trimming and J lost 5 bases, with 6 bases between them. The CDR3 has 10 amino acids. Here the CDR3 reads CSVRWETQYF. The CDR3 coding sequence is TGCAGCGTTCGATGGGAGACCCAGTACTTC.

This clonotype was seen ten or more times. The chain recombines TRBV7-2 with TRBJ2-1; the match to TRBD2 covers 8 bases. The CDR3 sequence is 17 residues long. With V trimmed by 1 base and J by 5 bases, 10 bases remained unmatched. CDR1 SGHTA and CDR2 FQGNSA come from the germline V gene. The CDR3 DNA follows: TGTGCCAGCAGCTTAGTGGCTGTCGGGAGGGCCGACAATGAGCAGTTCTTC. Residues: CASSLVAVGRADNEQFF.

This sequence joins TRBV27 and TRBJ2-6; 7 bases agree with TRBD2. With 6 bases clipped from V and 2 bases from J, the junction kept 10 bases outside the gene matches. This CDR3 comprises 17 residues. CDR1 and CDR2 from the germline V gene are MNHEY and SMNVEV (reference sequence). CDR3 nucleotide sequence: TGTGCCAGCAGCCGGGGGGTCACCTTTACTGGGGCCAACGTCCTGACTTTC. This encodes CASSRGVTFTGANVLTF.

CDR3 sequence: CASSLAPPAGVSNYEQYF. In DNA, the CDR3 is TGCGCCAGCAGCTTGGCGCCCCCGGCAGGCGTATCGAACTACGAGCAGTACTTC. The chain joins TRBV5-1 to TRBJ2-7; D is ambiguous. This CDR3 comprises 18 residues. The germline V gene has CDR1 SGHRS and CDR2 YFSETQ. V lost 0 bases and J 3 bases, leaving 22 bases between the germline ends.